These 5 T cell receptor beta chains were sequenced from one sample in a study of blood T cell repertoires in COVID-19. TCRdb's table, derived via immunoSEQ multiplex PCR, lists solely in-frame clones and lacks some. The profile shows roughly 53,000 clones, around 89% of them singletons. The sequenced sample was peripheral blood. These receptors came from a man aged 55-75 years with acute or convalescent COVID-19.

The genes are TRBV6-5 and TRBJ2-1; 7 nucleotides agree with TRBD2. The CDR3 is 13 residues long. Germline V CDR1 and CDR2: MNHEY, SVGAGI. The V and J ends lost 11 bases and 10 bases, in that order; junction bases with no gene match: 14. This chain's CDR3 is CASSGGKIREQFF. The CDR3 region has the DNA TGTGCCTCCTCGGGAGGAAAGATAAGGGAGCAGTTCTTC.

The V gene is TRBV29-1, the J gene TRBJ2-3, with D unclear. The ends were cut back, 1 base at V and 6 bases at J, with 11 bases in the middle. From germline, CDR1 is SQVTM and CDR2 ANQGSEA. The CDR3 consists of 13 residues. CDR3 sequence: CSVEGWSADTQYF. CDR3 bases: TGCAGCGTTGAAGGTTGGAGCGCGGATACGCAGTATTTT.

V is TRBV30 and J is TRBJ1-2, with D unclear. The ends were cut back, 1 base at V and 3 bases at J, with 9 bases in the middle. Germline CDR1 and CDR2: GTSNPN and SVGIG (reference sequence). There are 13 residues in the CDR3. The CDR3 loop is CAWSAKSYYGYTF. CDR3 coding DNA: TGTGCCTGGAGTGCAAAGAGCTACTATGGCTACACCTTC.

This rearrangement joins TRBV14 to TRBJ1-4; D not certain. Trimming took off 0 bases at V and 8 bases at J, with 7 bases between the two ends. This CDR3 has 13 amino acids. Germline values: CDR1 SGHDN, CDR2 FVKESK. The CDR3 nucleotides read TGTGCCAGCAGCCAAGATCTATGGGAAAAACTGTTTTTT. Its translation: CASSQDLWEKLFF.

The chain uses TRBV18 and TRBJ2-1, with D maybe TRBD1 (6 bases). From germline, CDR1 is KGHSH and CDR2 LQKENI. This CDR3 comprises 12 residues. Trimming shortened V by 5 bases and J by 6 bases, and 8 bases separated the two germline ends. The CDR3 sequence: CASSTGFNEQFF. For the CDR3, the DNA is TGTGCCAGCTCAACAGGGTTCAATGAGCAGTTCTTC.